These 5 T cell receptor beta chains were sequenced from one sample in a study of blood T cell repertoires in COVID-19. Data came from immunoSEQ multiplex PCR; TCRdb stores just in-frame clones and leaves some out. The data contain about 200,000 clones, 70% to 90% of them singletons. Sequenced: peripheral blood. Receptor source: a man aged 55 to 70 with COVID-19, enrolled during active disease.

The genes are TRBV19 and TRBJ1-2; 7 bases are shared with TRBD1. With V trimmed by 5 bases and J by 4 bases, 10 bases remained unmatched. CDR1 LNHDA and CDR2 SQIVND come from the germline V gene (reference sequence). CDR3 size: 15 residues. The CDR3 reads CASSPARTGSYGYTF. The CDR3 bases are TGTGCCAGTAGTCCCGCCCGGACAGGATCCTATGGCTACACCTTC.

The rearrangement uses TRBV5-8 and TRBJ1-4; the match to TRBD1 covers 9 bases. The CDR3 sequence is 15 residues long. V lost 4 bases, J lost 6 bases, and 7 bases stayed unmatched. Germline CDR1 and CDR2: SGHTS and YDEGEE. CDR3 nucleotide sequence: TGTGCCAGCAGCCCGCCGGGACAGGGTGATGAAAAACTGTTTTTT. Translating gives CASSPPGQGDEKLFF.

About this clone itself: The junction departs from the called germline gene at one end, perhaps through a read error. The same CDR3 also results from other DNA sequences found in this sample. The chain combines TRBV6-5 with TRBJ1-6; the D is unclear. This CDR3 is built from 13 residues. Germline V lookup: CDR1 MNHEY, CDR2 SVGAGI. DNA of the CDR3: TGTGCCAGCAGTTACTCCGATAATTCACCCCTCCACTTT. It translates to CASSYSDNSPLHF.

DNA for the CDR3: TGTGCCAGCAGCCCGGGACAGCCTAACTATGGCTACACCTTC. It specifies CASSPGQPNYGYTF. The chain combines TRBV3-1 (or the pseudogene TRBV3-2) with TRBJ1-2, with 7 bases lining up with TRBD1. The CDR3 has 14 amino acids. V trimming: 4 bases; J trimming: 0 bases; junction bases outside the gene matches: 2. Germline V gene sequence: CDR1 LGHDT, CDR2 YNNKEL (reference sequence).

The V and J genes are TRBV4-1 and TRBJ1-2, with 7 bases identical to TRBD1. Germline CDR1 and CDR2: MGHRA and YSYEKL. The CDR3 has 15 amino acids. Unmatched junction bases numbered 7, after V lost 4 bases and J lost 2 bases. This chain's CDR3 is CASSPQTGSNYGYTF. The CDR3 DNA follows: TGCGCCAGCAGCCCCCAGACAGGGAGCAACTATGGCTACACCTTC.